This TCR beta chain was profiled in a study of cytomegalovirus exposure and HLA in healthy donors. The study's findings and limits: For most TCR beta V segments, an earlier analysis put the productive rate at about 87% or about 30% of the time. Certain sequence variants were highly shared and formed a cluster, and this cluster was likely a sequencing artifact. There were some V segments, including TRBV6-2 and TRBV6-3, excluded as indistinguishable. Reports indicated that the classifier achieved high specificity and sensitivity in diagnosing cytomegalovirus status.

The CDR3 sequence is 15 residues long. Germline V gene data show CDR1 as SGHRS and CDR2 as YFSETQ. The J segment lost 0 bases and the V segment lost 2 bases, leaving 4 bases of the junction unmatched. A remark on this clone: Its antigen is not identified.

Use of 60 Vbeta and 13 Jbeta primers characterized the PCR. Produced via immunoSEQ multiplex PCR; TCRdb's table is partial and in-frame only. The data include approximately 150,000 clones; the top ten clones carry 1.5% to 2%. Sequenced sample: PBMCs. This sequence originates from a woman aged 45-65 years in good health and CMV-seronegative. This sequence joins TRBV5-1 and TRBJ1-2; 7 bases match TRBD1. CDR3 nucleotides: TGCGCCAGCAGCTTAGGACAGGCAACTAACTATGGCTACACCTTC. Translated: CASSLGQATNYGYTF.